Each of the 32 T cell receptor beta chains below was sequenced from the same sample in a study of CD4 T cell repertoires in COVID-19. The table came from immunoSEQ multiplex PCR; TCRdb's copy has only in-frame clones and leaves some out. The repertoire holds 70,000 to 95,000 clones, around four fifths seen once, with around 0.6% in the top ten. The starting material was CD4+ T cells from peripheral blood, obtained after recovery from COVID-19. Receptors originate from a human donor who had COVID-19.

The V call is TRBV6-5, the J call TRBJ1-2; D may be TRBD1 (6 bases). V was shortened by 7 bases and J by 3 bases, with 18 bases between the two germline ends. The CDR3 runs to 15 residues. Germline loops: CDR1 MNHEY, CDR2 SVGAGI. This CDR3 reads CASKPGVAWDYGYTF. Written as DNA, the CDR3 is TGTGCCAGCAAGCCAGGGGTTGCGTGGGACTATGGCTACACCTTC.

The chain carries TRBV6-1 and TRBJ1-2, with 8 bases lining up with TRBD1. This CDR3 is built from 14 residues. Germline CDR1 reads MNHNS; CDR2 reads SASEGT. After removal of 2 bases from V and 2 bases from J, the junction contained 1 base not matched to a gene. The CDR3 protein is CASSERQGNYGYTF. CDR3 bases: TGTGCCAGCAGTGAACGACAGGGGAACTATGGCTACACCTTC.

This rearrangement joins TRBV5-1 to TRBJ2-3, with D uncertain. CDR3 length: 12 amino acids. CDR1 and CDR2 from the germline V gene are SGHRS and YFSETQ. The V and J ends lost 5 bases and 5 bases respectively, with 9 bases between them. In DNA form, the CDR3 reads TGCGCCAGCAGTGTGACGGTAGATACGCAGTATTTT. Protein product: CASSVTVDTQYF.

The chain's CDR3 is CASSLWGGYDTEAFF. Written as DNA, the CDR3 is TGTGCCAGCAGTTTATGGGGGGGCTACGACACTGAAGCTTTCTTT. V usage is TRBV28 and J usage is TRBJ1-1; a weak D match, TRBD1 (6 bases). Germline V CDR1 and CDR2: MDHEN, SYDVKM. V was trimmed by 0 bases and J by 3 bases, leaving 11 bases between them. The CDR3 has 15 residues.

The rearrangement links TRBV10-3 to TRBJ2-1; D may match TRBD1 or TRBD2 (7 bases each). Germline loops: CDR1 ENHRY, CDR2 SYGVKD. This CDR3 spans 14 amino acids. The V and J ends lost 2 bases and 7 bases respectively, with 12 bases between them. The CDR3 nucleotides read TGTGCCATCAGTGAGAGGGAGGGGGCGAATGAGCAGTTCTTC. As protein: CAISEREGANEQFF.

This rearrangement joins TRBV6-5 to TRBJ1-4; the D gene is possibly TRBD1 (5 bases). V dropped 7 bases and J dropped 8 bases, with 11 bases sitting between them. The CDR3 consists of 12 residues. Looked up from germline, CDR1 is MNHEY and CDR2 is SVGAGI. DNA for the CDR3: TGTGCCAGCACCACTGGGGGAGAAAAACTGTTTTTT. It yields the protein CASTTGGEKLFF.

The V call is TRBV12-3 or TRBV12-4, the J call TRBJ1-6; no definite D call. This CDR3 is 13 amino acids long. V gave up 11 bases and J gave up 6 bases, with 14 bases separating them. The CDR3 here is CASRATFNSPLHF. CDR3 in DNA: TGTGCCTCCCGGGCCACCTTTAATTCACCCCTCCACTTT.

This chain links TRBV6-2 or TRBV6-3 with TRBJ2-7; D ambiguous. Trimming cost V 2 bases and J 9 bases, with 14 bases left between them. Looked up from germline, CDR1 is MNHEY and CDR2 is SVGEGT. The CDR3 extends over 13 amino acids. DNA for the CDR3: TGTGCCAGCAGTTACCTCCGTGGAGCCAGGCAGTACTTC. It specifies CASSYLRGARQYF.

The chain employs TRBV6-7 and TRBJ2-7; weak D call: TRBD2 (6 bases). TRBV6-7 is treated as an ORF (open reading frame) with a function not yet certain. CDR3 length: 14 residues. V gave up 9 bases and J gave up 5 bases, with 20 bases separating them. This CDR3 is CARRRRQGGHEQYF. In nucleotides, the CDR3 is TGTGCCAGGAGGAGGCGTCAGGGAGGCCACGAGCAGTACTTC.

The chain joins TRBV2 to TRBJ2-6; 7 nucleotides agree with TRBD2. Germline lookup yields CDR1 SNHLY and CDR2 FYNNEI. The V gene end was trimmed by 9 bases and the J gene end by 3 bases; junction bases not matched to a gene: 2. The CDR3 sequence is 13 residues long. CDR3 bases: TGTGCCAGGGGAGGGGTTGGGGCCAACGTCCTGACTTTC. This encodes CARGGVGANVLTF.

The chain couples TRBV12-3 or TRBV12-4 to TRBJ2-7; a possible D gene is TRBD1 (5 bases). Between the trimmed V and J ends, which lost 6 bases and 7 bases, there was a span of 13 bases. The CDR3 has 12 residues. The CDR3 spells CASSSDILEQYF. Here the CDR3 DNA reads TGTGCCAGCAGCTCGGACATACTGGAGCAGTACTTC.

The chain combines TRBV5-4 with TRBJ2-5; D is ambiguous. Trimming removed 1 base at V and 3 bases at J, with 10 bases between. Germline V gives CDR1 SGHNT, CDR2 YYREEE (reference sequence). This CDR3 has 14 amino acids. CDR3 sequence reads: CASSLFRTEETQYF. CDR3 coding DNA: TGTGCCAGCAGCTTGTTTCGGACGGAAGAGACCCAGTACTTC.

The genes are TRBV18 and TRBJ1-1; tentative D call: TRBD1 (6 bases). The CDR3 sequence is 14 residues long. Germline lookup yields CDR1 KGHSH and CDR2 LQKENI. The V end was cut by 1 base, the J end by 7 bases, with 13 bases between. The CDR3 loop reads CASSPLTGLGEAFF. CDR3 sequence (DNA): TGTGCCAGCTCACCACTTACAGGGTTAGGTGAAGCTTTCTTT.

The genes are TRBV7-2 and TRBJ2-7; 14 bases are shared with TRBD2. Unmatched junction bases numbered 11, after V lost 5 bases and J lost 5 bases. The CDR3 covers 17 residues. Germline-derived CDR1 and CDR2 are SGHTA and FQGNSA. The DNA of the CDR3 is TGTGCCAGCAGCCCCCGTCCCGGGACTAGCGGGAGAAACGAGCAGTACTTC. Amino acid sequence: CASSPRPGTSGRNEQYF.

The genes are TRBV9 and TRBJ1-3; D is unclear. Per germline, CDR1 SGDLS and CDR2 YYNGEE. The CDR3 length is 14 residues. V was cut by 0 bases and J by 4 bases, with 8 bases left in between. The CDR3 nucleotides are TGTGCCAGCAGCGTAGCTACGTGGGGAAACACCATATATTTT. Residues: CASSVATWGNTIYF.

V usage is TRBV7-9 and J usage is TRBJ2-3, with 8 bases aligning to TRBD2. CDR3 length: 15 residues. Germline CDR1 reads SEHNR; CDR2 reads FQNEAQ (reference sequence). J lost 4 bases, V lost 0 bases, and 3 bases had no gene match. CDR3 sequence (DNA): TGTGCCAGCAGCTTAGCCCTCGGGGGGGCAGATACGCAGTATTTT. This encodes CASSLALGGADTQYF.

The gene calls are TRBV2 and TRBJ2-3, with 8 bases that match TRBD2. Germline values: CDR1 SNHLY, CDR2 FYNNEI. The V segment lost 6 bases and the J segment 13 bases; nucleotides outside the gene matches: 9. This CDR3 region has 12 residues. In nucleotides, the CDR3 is TGTGCCAGCAGCTACTCCGGGACTAGGGAGTATTTT. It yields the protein CASSYSGTREYF.

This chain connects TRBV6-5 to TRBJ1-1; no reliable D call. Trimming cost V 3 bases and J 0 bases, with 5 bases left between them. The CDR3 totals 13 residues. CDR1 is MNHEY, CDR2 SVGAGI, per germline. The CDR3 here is CASSYAVNTEAFF. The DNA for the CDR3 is TGTGCCAGCAGTTATGCGGTGAACACTGAAGCTTTCTTT.

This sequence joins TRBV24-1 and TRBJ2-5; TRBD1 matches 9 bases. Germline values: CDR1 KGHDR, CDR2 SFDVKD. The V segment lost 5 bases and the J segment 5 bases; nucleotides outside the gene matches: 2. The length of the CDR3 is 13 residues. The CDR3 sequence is CATSGQGEETQYF. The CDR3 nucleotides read TGTGCCACCAGTGGACAGGGGGAGGAGACCCAGTACTTC.

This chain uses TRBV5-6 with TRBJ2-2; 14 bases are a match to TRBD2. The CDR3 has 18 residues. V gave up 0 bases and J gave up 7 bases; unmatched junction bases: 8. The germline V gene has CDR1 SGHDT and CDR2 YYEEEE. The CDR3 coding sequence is TGTGCCAGCAGCTTGGAGACCTATGGACTAGCGGGAGGCGGGGAGCTGTTTTTT. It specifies CASSLETYGLAGGGELFF.

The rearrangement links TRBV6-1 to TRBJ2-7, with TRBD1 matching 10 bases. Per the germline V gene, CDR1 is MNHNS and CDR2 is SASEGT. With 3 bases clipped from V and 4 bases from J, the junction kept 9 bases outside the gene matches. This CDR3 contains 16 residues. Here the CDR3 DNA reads TGTGCCAGCAGTGAGACAGGGGGCACTTTGGGATACGAGCAGTACTTC. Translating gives CASSETGGTLGYEQYF.

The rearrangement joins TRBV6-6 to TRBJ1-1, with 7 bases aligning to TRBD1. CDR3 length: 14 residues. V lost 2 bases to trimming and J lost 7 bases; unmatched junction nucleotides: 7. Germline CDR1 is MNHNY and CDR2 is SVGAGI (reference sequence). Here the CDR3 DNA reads TGTGCCAGCAGTTACCCAGAAGACAGGGTTGAAGCTTTCTTT. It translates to CASSYPEDRVEAFF.

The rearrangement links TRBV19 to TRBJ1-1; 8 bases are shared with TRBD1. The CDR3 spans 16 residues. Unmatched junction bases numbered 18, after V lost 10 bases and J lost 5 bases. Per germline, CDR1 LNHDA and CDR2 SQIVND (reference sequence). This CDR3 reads CATSSLPGQAKTEAFF. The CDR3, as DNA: TGTGCCACTTCGAGTCTGCCGGGACAGGCTAAGACTGAAGCTTTCTTT.

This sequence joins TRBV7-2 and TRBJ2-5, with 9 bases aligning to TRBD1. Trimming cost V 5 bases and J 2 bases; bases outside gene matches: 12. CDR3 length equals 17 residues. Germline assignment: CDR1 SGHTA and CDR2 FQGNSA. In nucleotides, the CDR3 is TGTGCCAGCAGCAGATTTTTAGGACAGGGGCTACAAGAGACCCAGTACTTC. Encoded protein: CASSRFLGQGLQETQYF.

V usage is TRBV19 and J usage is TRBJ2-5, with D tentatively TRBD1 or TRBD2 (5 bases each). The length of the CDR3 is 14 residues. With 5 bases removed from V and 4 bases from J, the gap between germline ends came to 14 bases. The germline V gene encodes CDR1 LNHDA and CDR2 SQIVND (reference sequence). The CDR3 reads CASSDSHGAETQYF. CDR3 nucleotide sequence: TGTGCCAGTAGTGACTCTCACGGGGCAGAGACCCAGTACTTC.

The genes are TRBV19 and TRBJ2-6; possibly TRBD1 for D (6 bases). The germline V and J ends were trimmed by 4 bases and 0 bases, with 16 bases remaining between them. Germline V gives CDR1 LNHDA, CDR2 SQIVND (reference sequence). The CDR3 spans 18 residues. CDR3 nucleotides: TGTGCCAGTAGTACCCGGCAGGGGATAGACTCTGGGGCCAACGTCCTGACTTTC. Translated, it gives CASSTRQGIDSGANVLTF.

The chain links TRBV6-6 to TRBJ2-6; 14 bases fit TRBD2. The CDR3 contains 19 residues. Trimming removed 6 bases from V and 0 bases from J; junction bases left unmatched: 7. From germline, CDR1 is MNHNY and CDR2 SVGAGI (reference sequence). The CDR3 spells CASSWGLAGAGSGANVLTF. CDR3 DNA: TGTGCCAGCAGCTGGGGACTAGCGGGGGCCGGCTCTGGGGCCAACGTCCTGACTTTC.

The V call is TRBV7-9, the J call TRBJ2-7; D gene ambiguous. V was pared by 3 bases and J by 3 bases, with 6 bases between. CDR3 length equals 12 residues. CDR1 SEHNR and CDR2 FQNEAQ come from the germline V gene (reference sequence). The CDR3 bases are TGTGCCAGCAGCTTGAGCAGCTACGAGCAGTACTTC. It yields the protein CASSLSSYEQYF.

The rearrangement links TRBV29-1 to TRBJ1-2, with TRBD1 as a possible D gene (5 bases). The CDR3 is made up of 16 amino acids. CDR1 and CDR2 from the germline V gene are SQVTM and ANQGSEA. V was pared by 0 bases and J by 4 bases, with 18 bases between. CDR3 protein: CSVEDPQGKRGYGYTF. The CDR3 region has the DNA TGCAGCGTTGAAGATCCGCAGGGTAAGCGCGGCTATGGCTACACCTTC.

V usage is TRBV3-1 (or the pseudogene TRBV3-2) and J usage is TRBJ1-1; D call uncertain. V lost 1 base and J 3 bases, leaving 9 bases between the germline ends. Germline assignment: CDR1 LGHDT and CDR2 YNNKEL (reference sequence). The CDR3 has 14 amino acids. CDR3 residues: CASSQASVDTEAFF. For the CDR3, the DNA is TGTGCCAGCAGCCAAGCATCCGTGGACACTGAAGCTTTCTTT.

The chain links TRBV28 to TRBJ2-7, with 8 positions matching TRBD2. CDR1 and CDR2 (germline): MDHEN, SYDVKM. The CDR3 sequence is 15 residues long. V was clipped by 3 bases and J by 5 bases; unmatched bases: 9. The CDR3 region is CASSLSGSTLHEQYF. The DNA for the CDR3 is TGTGCCAGCAGTTTGAGCGGGAGCACTCTCCACGAGCAGTACTTC.

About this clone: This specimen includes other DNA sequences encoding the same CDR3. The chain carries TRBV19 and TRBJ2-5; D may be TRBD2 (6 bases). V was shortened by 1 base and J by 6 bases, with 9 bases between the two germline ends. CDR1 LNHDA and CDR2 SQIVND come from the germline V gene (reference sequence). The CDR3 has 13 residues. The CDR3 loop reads CASSIGGEQTQYF. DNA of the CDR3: TGTGCCAGTAGTATAGGGGGGGAACAGACCCAGTACTTC.